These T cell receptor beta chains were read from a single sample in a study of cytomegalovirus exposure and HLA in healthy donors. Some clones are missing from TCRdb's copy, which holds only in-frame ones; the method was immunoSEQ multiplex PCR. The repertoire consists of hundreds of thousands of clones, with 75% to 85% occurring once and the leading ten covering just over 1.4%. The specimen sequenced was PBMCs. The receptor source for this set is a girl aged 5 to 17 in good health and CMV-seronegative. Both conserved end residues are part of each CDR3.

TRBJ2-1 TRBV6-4 CASSDSSFPLDEQFF
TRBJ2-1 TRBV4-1 CASSQDRTSGSWNEQFF
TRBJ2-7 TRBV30 CAWSQGTGKGYEQYF
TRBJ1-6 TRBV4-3 CASSQEGIGGGSPLHF
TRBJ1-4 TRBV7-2 CASSLRTGRREKLFF
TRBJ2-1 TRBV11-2 CATGTGAYNEQFF
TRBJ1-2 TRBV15 CATKGGLGRYGYTF
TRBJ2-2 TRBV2 CASRGNRDHGELFF
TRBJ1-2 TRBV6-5 CASSYGLLSYGYTF
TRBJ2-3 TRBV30 CAWSVRGRERTDTQYF
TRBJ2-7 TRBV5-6 CASSAGQSYEQYF